This TCR beta chain was identified in a study of blood T cell repertoires in COVID-19. In the study overall: The United States, Italy and Spain supplied acute and convalescent COVID-19 samples. From T cells, B-cell-depleted T cells, or PBMCs came the material, which was cDNA or gDNA.

Per the study methods: Estimation of nucleated cell counts relied on the amplification of reference gene primers. Sequencing was performed with immunoSEQ multiplex PCR; in TCRdb, only in-frame clones are kept and a portion is missing. D and trimming were read from the DNA, whereas the V and J calls and clone size are those reported in that table. The sample holds about 100,000 clones, over 75% seen once. With 6 bases clipped from V and 5 bases from J, the junction kept 9 bases outside the gene matches. The germline V gene encodes CDR1 SGHTA and CDR2 FQGNSA. This CDR3 contains 15 residues. The chain combines TRBV7-2 with TRBJ1-4, with TRBD1 matching 7 bases. The sample consisted of peripheral blood. This clonotype was obtained from a man between 60 and 70 years old with acute or convalescent COVID-19. Here the CDR3 reads CASSRSGTVNEKLFF. The CDR3 nucleotides are TGTGCCAGCAGTCGGTCCGGGACAGTCAATGAAAAACTGTTTTTT.